Many counts were recorded for the clone carrying this T cell receptor (beta chain). Germline lookup yields CDR1 SEHNR and CDR2 FQNEAQ (reference sequence). With 5 bases removed from V and 1 base from J, the gap between germline ends came to 14 bases. The CDR3 runs 16 residues. TCRdb ran MiXCR on the RT-PCR reads and lists one entry per CDR3 protein. The sample includes about 680,000 distinct CDR3 sequences, 13% to 15% of them seen just once. The TCR originated in a female donor in good health, serving as a healthy control. The rearrangement links TRBV7-9 to TRBJ2-2; D is undetermined. Sequencing was performed on memory CD4+ T cells from blood. As DNA, the CDR3 is TGTGCCAGCAGCGAAACGATAAACCAGAACACCGGGGAGCTGTTTTTT. This sequence encodes CASSETINQNTGELFF.